The rows below give T cell receptor beta chains drawn from one sample of a study of T cell repertoires in cytomegalovirus infection. One entry per CDR3 protein results from TCRdb running MiXCR on the reads. The profile shows 100,000 to 150,000 distinct CDR3 sequences, 20% to 30% of them singletons. These receptors have no known antigen. Sequenced sample: PBMCs, sequenced either directly or after in vitro stimulation (not recorded which). Receptor source: a human donor in good health (CMV status not recorded). Some clones in this sample may be carry-over from other donors' samples. Each CDR3 is given with its conserved first and last residue. The D gene is left open where the match is weak. Only part of the rows carry a size: once, few, many, or a class if the clone is expanded.

D gene: -; clone size: many; J gene: TRBJ1-3; CDR3 length: 15; V gene: TRBV28; CDR3 DNA: TGTGCCAGCCTCTCATCGACAGTATCGGGAAACACCATATATTTT; CDR3 protein: CASLSSTVSGNTIYF
D gene: TRBD2; clone size: -; J gene: TRBJ2-7; CDR3 length: 18; V gene: TRBV19; CDR3 DNA: TGTGCCAGTAGTCCCATAGGAGCGGGAGGGCCTTGGATAAGCGAGCAGTACTTC; CDR3 protein: CASSPIGAGGPWISEQYF
D gene: -; clone size: -; J gene: TRBJ1-2; CDR3 length: 13; V gene: TRBV7-2; CDR3 DNA: TGTGCCAGCAGCTTTCCCACACCTTATGGCTACACCTTC; CDR3 protein: CASSFPTPYGYTF
D gene: -; clone size: few; J gene: TRBJ2-3; CDR3 length: 15; V gene: TRBV19; CDR3 DNA: TGTGCCAGTAGAAGGACTGGCCTTTCGATAGATACGCAGTATTTT; CDR3 protein: CASRRTGLSIDTQYF
D gene: -; clone size: -; J gene: TRBJ1-1; CDR3 length: 13; V gene: TRBV12-3/TRBV12-4; CDR3 DNA: TGTGCCAGCAGTTTTGGGTTTTACACTGAAGCTTTCTTT; CDR3 protein: CASSFGFYTEAFF
D gene: TRBD2; clone size: many; J gene: TRBJ2-7; CDR3 length: 17; V gene: TRBV7-2; CDR3 DNA: TGTGCCAGCAGCTTGGCCCTACTAGCGGGAGTACCCTACGAGCAGTACTTC; CDR3 protein: CASSLALLAGVPYEQYF
D gene: -; clone size: -; J gene: TRBJ1-5; CDR3 length: 15; V gene: TRBV28; CDR3 DNA: TGTGCCAGCACCTACCGGAGGGGAGGCAATCAGCCCCAGCATTTT; CDR3 protein: CASTYRRGGNQPQHF
D gene: -; clone size: -; J gene: TRBJ1-1; CDR3 length: 13; V gene: TRBV15; CDR3 DNA: TGTGCCACCAGCATCGACAGAAACACTGAAGCTTTCTTT; CDR3 protein: CATSIDRNTEAFF
D gene: -; clone size: many; J gene: TRBJ1-5; CDR3 length: 17; V gene: TRBV7-4; CDR3 DNA: TGTGCCAGCAGCCCCCCGCCCGCGGGTGAGGTCAATCAGCCCCAGCATTTT; CDR3 protein: CASSPPPAGEVNQPQHF
D gene: -; clone size: -; J gene: TRBJ2-2; CDR3 length: 13; V gene: TRBV7-9; CDR3 DNA: TGTGCCAGCAGCTTACGGGGTGACGGGGAGCTGTTTTTT; CDR3 protein: CASSLRGDGELFF
D gene: TRBD1; clone size: -; J gene: TRBJ1-5; CDR3 length: 15; V gene: TRBV20-1; CDR3 DNA: TGCAGTGCTCGATGGGAACAGGGGCTCATCAAGGCCCAGCATTTT; CDR3 protein: CSARWEQGLIKAQHF
D gene: TRBD1; clone size: medium-sized; J gene: TRBJ1-6; CDR3 length: 14; V gene: TRBV7-9; CDR3 DNA: TGTGCCAGCACCGACAGGGAGGTGTATTCACCCCTCCACTTT; CDR3 protein: CASTDREVYSPLHF
D gene: -; clone size: -; J gene: TRBJ2-3; CDR3 length: 12; V gene: TRBV20-1; CDR3 DNA: TGCAGTGTTATCAGGGGAACAGATACGCAGTATTTT; CDR3 protein: CSVIRGTDTQYF
D gene: TRBD1; clone size: many; J gene: TRBJ1-6; CDR3 length: 13; V gene: TRBV27; CDR3 DNA: TGTGCCAGCAGTCAGACAGGGACTTCACCCCTCCACTTT; CDR3 protein: CASSQTGTSPLHF
D gene: -; clone size: -; J gene: TRBJ1-2; CDR3 length: 15; V gene: TRBV7-9; CDR3 DNA: TGTGCCAGCAGCTTAGGGGACGGACAGATCTATGGCTACACCTTC; CDR3 protein: CASSLGDGQIYGYTF
D gene: TRBD2; clone size: -; J gene: TRBJ2-1; CDR3 length: 15; V gene: TRBV27; CDR3 DNA: TGTGCCAGCAGGGGAGGACTAGCGGGAAGCAATGAGCAGTTCTTC; CDR3 protein: CASRGGLAGSNEQFF
D gene: -; clone size: -; J gene: TRBJ2-2; CDR3 length: 17; V gene: TRBV4-1; CDR3 DNA: TGCGCCAGCAGCCAAGATGAAAGGGGGAGAGATACCGGGGAGCTGTTTTTT; CDR3 protein: CASSQDERGRDTGELFF
D gene: TRBD1; clone size: few; J gene: TRBJ1-3; CDR3 length: 11; V gene: TRBV29-1; CDR3 DNA: TGCAGCGGAGGACAGGGTAACACCATATATTTT; CDR3 protein: CSGGQGNTIYF
D gene: -; clone size: -; J gene: TRBJ1-5; CDR3 length: 15; V gene: TRBV18; CDR3 DNA: TGTGCCAGCTCACCACAGGGGTCTTTTAAGCAGCCCCAGCATTTT; CDR3 protein: CASSPQGSFKQPQHF
D gene: TRBD2; clone size: few; J gene: TRBJ2-2; CDR3 length: 16; V gene: TRBV19; CDR3 DNA: TGTGCCAGTAGTGCGGAGGGACTACTCGGCACCGGGGAGCTGTTTTTT; CDR3 protein: CASSAEGLLGTGELFF
D gene: TRBD2; clone size: -; J gene: TRBJ2-3; CDR3 length: 14; V gene: TRBV20-1; CDR3 DNA: TGCAGTGCCCTACTAGCGGGGGGGAAGGATACGCAGTATTTT; CDR3 protein: CSALLAGGKDTQYF
D gene: TRBD2; clone size: -; J gene: TRBJ2-1; CDR3 length: 18; V gene: TRBV19; CDR3 DNA: TGTGCCAGTAGTATAGCACCGACTAGCGGGAGTTCCTACAATGAGCAGTTCTTC; CDR3 protein: CASSIAPTSGSSYNEQFF
D gene: TRBD2; clone size: -; J gene: TRBJ2-5; CDR3 length: 18; V gene: TRBV4-3; CDR3 DNA: TGCGCCAGCAGCCAAGATCTCGGACTAGCGGAGTCCCAAGAGACCCAGTACTTC; CDR3 protein: CASSQDLGLAESQETQYF
D gene: -; clone size: few; J gene: TRBJ2-5; CDR3 length: 12; V gene: TRBV12-5; CDR3 DNA: TGTGCTAGTGCCCAGGTAGGGGAGACCCAGTACTTC; CDR3 protein: CASAQVGETQYF